This TCR beta chain derives from a study of blood T cell repertoires in COVID-19. Background on the study: There were acute and convalescent COVID-19 samples, and they came from the United States, Italy and Spain.

Methods used by the authors: Reference gene primer amplification gave nucleated cell count estimates. Data came from immunoSEQ multiplex PCR; TCRdb stores just in-frame clones and leaves some out. The V and J calls and the clone size are those of that table, but D and trimming were determined from the DNA. The sample has 150,000 to 200,000 clones; 78% are singletons. Germline CDR1 is SGDLS and CDR2 is YYNGEE. The ends lost 4 bases at V and 4 bases at J; junction bases unmatched: 7. CDR3 length: 14 amino acids. The gene calls are TRBV9 and TRBJ2-7; TRBD2 aligns across 8 bases. The receptor comes from an elderly woman with acute or convalescent COVID-19. Specimen: peripheral blood. The CDR3 reads CASSPRLATYEQYF. The CDR3 bases are TGTGCCAGCAGCCCTAGACTAGCGACTTACGAGCAGTACTTC.